Each of the 21 T cell receptor beta chains below was sequenced from the same sample in a study of blood T cell repertoires in COVID-19. Sequencing used immunoSEQ multiplex PCR; TCRdb keeps in-frame clones, though not all of them. The data contain 300,000 to 350,000 clones, roughly 89% of them seen just once; the ten biggest clones take up less than 3.5%. Sequenced: peripheral blood. The receptor set was obtained from a woman younger than 35 who had recovered from COVID-19.

The V call is TRBV7-6, the J call TRBJ1-2, with 10 bases aligning to TRBD1. From germline, CDR1 is SGHVS and CDR2 FNYEAQ. The V and J ends lost 5 bases and 4 bases, in that order; junction bases with no gene match: 13. CDR3 length equals 17 residues. CDR3: CASSRGGTGDGIYGYTF. The CDR3 nucleotides are TGTGCCAGCAGCCGAGGAGGGACAGGGGACGGCATCTATGGCTACACCTTC.

This chain connects TRBV5-4 to TRBJ2-3, with 9 positions matching TRBD2. V gave up 0 bases and J gave up 4 bases; unmatched junction bases: 3. This CDR3 is built from 15 residues. Per the germline V gene, CDR1 is SGHNT and CDR2 is YYREEE (reference sequence). CDR3 nucleotides: TGTGCCAGCAGCTTGGGACTAGCGGAGCCAGATACGCAGTATTTT. It specifies CASSLGLAEPDTQYF. The whole variable domain, remainder taken from reference TRBV5-4 and TRBJ2-3, is ETGVTQSPTHLIKTRGQQVTLRCSSQSGHNTVSWYQQALGQGPQFIFQYYREEENGRGNFPPRFSGLQFPNYSSELNVNALELDDSALYLCASSLGLAEPDTQYFGPGTRLTVL.

The V gene is TRBV30, the J gene TRBJ1-2; D is uncertain. The CDR3 is 15 amino acids. The V end was cut by 0 bases, the J end by 2 bases, with 13 bases between. The V gene's germline CDR1 is GTSNPN and CDR2 SVGIG (reference sequence). This chain's CDR3 is CAWSVGVIGNYGYTF. CDR3 DNA: TGTGCCTGGAGTGTTGGAGTAATTGGGAACTATGGCTACACCTTC. Complete variable domain (other parts from reference TRBV30 and TRBJ1-2): SQTIHQWPATLVQPVGSPLSLECTVEGTSNPNLYWYRQAAGRGLQLLFYSVGIGQISSEVPQNLSASRPQDRQFILSSKKLLLSDSGFYLCAWSVGVIGNYGYTFGSGTRLTVV.

The V and J genes are TRBV29-1 and TRBJ2-1; D tentatively fits TRBD1 or TRBD2 (6 bases each). The CDR3 consists of 10 residues. Trimming shortened V by 7 bases and J by 10 bases, and 11 bases separated the two germline ends. Per the germline V gene, CDR1 is SQVTM and CDR2 is ANQGSEA. DNA for the CDR3: TGCAGCGGGGGGGCATCCGAGCAGTTCTTC. It codes for CSGGASEQFF.

The chain couples TRBV25-1 to TRBJ2-5; 7 nucleotides agree with TRBD1. Germline trimming cut 6 bases from V and 4 bases from J; bases unmatched to any gene: 8. The CDR3 runs 14 residues. Germline CDR1 and CDR2: MGHDK and SYGVNS. The CDR3 spells CASSADRVGETQYF. The DNA of the CDR3 is TGTGCCAGCAGCGCAGACAGGGTCGGAGAGACCCAGTACTTC.

This chain connects TRBV10-3 to TRBJ2-1, with 10 bases matching TRBD2. Trimming cost V 4 bases and J 8 bases; bases outside gene matches: 8. CDR1 is ENHRY and CDR2 is SYGVKD in the germline V gene. CDR3 size: 15 residues. This chain's CDR3 is CAISAYSGGLDEQFF. CDR3 sequence (DNA): TGTGCCATCAGTGCCTATAGCGGGGGGCTCGATGAGCAGTTCTTC.

The J gene is TRBJ2-7, the V gene TRBV10-2; 11 bases are shared with TRBD2. Germline trimming cut 5 bases from V and 0 bases from J; bases unmatched to any gene: 0. The CDR3 contains 14 residues. Germline lookup yields CDR1 WSHSY and CDR2 SAAADI. The CDR3, as DNA: TGCGCCAGCAGTACTAGCGGGAGCTCCTACGAGCAGTACGTC. Residues: CASSTSGSSYEQYV.

This clone was picked up one time. The chain carries TRBV4-3 and TRBJ1-2; D not resolved. The CDR3 has 14 amino acids. Germline CDR1 is LGHNA and CDR2 is YSLEER. Trimming pared 2 bases from V and 1 base from J, leaving 8 bases between. The CDR3 nucleotides are TGCGCCAGCAGCCAAACAGCCGGTAACTATGGCTACACCTTC. It translates to CASSQTAGNYGYTF.

The rearrangement joins TRBV11-3 to TRBJ2-1; possibly TRBD2 for D (7 bases). Germline loops: CDR1 SGHNT, CDR2 YENEEA. Trimming took 8 bases from V and 6 from J, leaving 17 bases between them. This CDR3 comprises 14 residues. The CDR3 is CASVRRGGGNEQFF. The CDR3, as DNA: TGTGCCAGCGTGAGGCGGGGAGGGGGCAATGAGCAGTTCTTC.

This clone has only one observation. V is TRBV9 and J is TRBJ1-6, with D possibly TRBD1 on 5 matching bases. The CDR3 covers 12 residues. Germline CDR1 and CDR2: SGDLS and YYNGEE. Trimming removed 4 bases at V and 13 bases at J, with 12 bases between. Here the CDR3 reads CASSPSGGPLHF. The CDR3 nucleotides read TGTGCCAGCAGCCCTTCGGGGGGGCCCCTCCACTTT.

The chain has TRBV19 and TRBJ1-5, with 8 bases matching TRBD1. The CDR3 is 16 residues long. Trimming took 7 bases from V and 2 from J; bases not matched to a gene: 10. Germline V CDR1 and CDR2: LNHDA, SQIVND (reference sequence). As DNA, the CDR3 is TGTGCCAGTACCCCAAGGACAGGGTCGCGCAATCAGCCCCAGCATTTT. This encodes CASTPRTGSRNQPQHF.

The chain is built from TRBV30 and TRBJ1-2, with D unclear. The CDR3 is 16 residues long. Trimming removed 3 bases at V and 0 bases at J, with 17 bases between. The germline CDR1 and CDR2 sequences are GTSNPN and SVGIG (reference sequence). CDR3 in amino acids: CAWSRVVSRANYGYTF. The DNA for the CDR3 is TGTGCCTGGAGCCGGGTGGTTTCACGAGCTAACTATGGCTACACCTTC.

The chain carries TRBV7-2 and TRBJ2-3, with 14 positions matching TRBD2. Germline V lookup: CDR1 SGHTA, CDR2 FQGNSA. V lost 5 bases and J lost 4; bases outside the gene matches: 11. The CDR3 loop spans 18 amino acids. CDR3 nucleotide sequence: TGTGCCAGCAGCGTCCTGAGACTAGCGGGAGGGAGCGCAGATACGCAGTATTTT. Translating gives CASSVLRLAGGSADTQYF.

This sequence joins TRBV2 and TRBJ2-1, with 7 bases fitting TRBD1. CDR1 SNHLY and CDR2 FYNNEI come from the germline V gene. The CDR3 has 12 residues. V lost 4 bases, J lost 9 bases, and 3 bases stayed unmatched. As DNA, the CDR3 is TGTGCCAGCAGTGCCTACAGGGGTGAGCAGTTCTTC. It yields the protein CASSAYRGEQFF.

V and J are TRBV6-2 or TRBV6-3 and TRBJ1-2; a weak D match, TRBD1 (6 bases). This CDR3 is 14 amino acids long. Germline CDR1 is MNHEY and CDR2 is SVGEGT. V lost 2 bases to trimming and J lost 4 bases, with 11 bases between them. In DNA form, the CDR3 reads TGTGCCAGCAGTTACGGGGGCGACCCCTATGGCTACACCTTC. It translates to CASSYGGDPYGYTF.

The chain joins TRBV5-1 to TRBJ2-5; D is ambiguous. V lost 4 bases and J 0 bases, leaving 10 bases between the germline ends. Germline V gene data show CDR1 as SGHRS and CDR2 as YFSETQ. CDR3 length: 14 amino acids. The CDR3 region has the DNA TGCGCCAGCAGCCCTCCGGGTTACCAAGAGACCCAGTACTTC. Its protein product is CASSPPGYQETQYF.

The rearrangement joins TRBV5-6 to TRBJ1-4; the D is unclear. With 1 base removed from V and 2 bases from J, the gap between germline ends came to 9 bases. Per the germline V gene, CDR1 is SGHDT and CDR2 is YYEEEE. This CDR3 is built from 15 residues. The CDR3 region has the DNA TGTGCCAGCAGCTTGTTACGTGCGACTAATGAAAAACTGTTTTTT. This sequence encodes CASSLLRATNEKLFF.

V usage is TRBV19 and J usage is TRBJ1-3, with D perhaps TRBD1 (5 bases). The CDR3 runs 16 residues. V dropped 1 base and J dropped 2 bases, with 12 bases sitting between them. Germline V gives CDR1 LNHDA, CDR2 SQIVND (reference sequence). CDR3 in amino acids: CASSIGGRSAGNTIYF. The CDR3 DNA follows: TGTGCCAGTAGTATAGGGGGCAGGTCCGCTGGAAACACCATATATTTT. The variable domain in full, with the rest retrieved from reference TRBV19 and TRBJ1-3, is DGGITQSPKYLFRKEGQNVTLSCEQNLNHDAMYWYRQDPGQGLRLIYYSQIVNDFQKGDIAEGYSVSREKKESFPLTVTSAQKNPTAFYLCASSIGGRSAGNTIYFGEGSWLTVV.

The V call is TRBV11-2, the J call TRBJ1-5; D may be TRBD1 (5 bases). Germline values: CDR1 SGHAT, CDR2 FQNNGV. V was pared by 7 bases and J by 1 base, with 14 bases between. The CDR3 is 15 residues long. In nucleotides, the CDR3 is TGTGCCAGCACCCTGGGGCGGGGGAGCAATCAGCCCCAGCATTTT. This sequence encodes CASTLGRGSNQPQHF.

The table lists this clone with a few counts. The rearrangement uses TRBV7-9 and TRBJ1-3, with 8 bases that match TRBD1. The V and J ends lost 4 bases and 4 bases, in that order; junction bases with no gene match: 6. CDR3 length: 15 amino acids. Germline assignment: CDR1 SEHNR and CDR2 FQNEAQ (reference sequence). The CDR3, as DNA: TGTGCCAGCAGCTCGACAGGGGAGTGGGGAAACACCATATATTTT. Its protein product is CASSSTGEWGNTIYF.

CDR3 bases: TGCGCCAGCAGCCAAGAAGATGGTAGCGGTAGCACAGATACGCAGTATTTT. This sequence encodes CASSQEDGSGSTDTQYF. This chain links TRBV4-1 with TRBJ2-3; tentative D call: TRBD2 (6 bases). The germline V gene encodes CDR1 MGHRA and CDR2 YSYEKL. Trimming removed 0 bases from V and 0 bases from J, with 13 bases in between. The length of the CDR3 is 17 residues.